This TCR beta chain comes out of a study of neurological immune-mediated disorders. Study-level results: There were no CDR3 amino acid sequences shared by expanded clones across subjects, a result suggesting private repertoires in all groups.

This clonotype was counted many times. The target antigen is unknown. A single record per CDR3 protein comes from TCRdb applying MiXCR to the 5' RACE reads. The data hold 40,000 to 50,000 distinct CDR3 sequences, with about 2.3% observed a single time. The germline gives CDR1 DFQATT, CDR2 SNEGSKA (reference sequence). This CDR3 spans 14 amino acids. V gave up 5 bases and J gave up 0 bases, with 14 bases separating them. The TCR was taken from a man aged 25-45 years with multiple sclerosis. The V gene is TRBV20-1, the J gene TRBJ2-7; D is unclear. Sequenced input: PBMCs. The CDR3 reads CSAPRLADSYEQYF. The CDR3 region has the DNA TGCAGTGCTCCCAGACTCGCGGACTCCTACGAGCAGTACTTC.